This is a list of T cell receptor beta chains from one sample in a study of shared clonotypes between healthy human individuals. Using immunoSEQ multiplex PCR, the repertoire was profiled, and TCRdb retains in-frame clones only, with some absent. Altogether around 2.1 million clones are present, nearly 97% being singletons, with the ten largest covering 0.1% to 0.15%. The sequenced material came from naive CD4+ T cells sorted from blood. These receptors all come from a man aged 18 to 35 in good health. Each CDR3 is given with its conserved first and last residue. Each record gives: CDR3 protein, CDR3 DNA, V gene, D gene, J gene, clone size. The D gene is left open where the match is weak. Part of the rows lack a size; the others show once, few, many or a class for expanded clones.

cdr3_aa: CASSQKFGDLLSYEQYF
cdr3_nt: TGTGCCAGCAGCCAGAAGTTCGGGGACCTGCTTTCCTACGAGCAGTACTTC
v_call: TRBV4-2
d_call: -
j_call: TRBJ2-7
clone_size: once

cdr3_aa: CAARSADMNTGELFF
cdr3_nt: TGTGCCGCCCGGAGTGCGGACATGAACACCGGGGAGCTGTTTTTT
v_call: TRBV10-3
d_call: -
j_call: TRBJ2-2
clone_size: few

cdr3_aa: CASSPTLVGEKLFF
cdr3_nt: TGTGCCAGTAGTCCAACACTGGTCGGTGAAAAACTGTTTTTT
v_call: TRBV19
d_call: -
j_call: TRBJ1-4
clone_size: -

cdr3_aa: CASSFTETSTDTQYF
cdr3_nt: TGTGCCAGCAGCTTCACTGAGACTAGCACAGATACGCAGTATTTT
v_call: TRBV7-9
d_call: -
j_call: TRBJ2-3
clone_size: -

cdr3_aa: CASSKEVLRESYNEQFF
cdr3_nt: TGTGCCAGCAGCAAAGAGGTCCTTCGGGAGTCCTACAATGAGCAGTTCTTC
v_call: TRBV21-1
d_call: -
j_call: TRBJ2-1
clone_size: once

cdr3_aa: CASSGGTGRDTEAFF
cdr3_nt: TGTGCCAGCAGTGGGGGGACGGGTAGGGACACTGAAGCTTTCTTT
v_call: TRBV25-1
d_call: -
j_call: TRBJ1-1
clone_size: -

cdr3_aa: CASGWTGPNSPLHF
cdr3_nt: TGTGCCAGCGGGTGGACAGGTCCGAATTCACCCCTCCACTTT
v_call: TRBV6-1
d_call: TRBD1
j_call: TRBJ1-6
clone_size: -

cdr3_aa: CASSLAGAGELFF
cdr3_nt: TGCGCCAGCAGCCTAGCGGGAGCTGGGGAGCTGTTTTTT
v_call: TRBV4-1
d_call: TRBD2
j_call: TRBJ2-2
clone_size: -

cdr3_aa: CASSPLAPGSNEQFF
cdr3_nt: TGCGCCAGCAGTCCCCTAGCGCCGGGATCCAATGAGCAGTTCTTC
v_call: TRBV4-3
d_call: -
j_call: TRBJ2-1
clone_size: -

cdr3_aa: CASSPGDRQETQYF
cdr3_nt: TGTGCCAGCAGTCCTGGGGACAGACAAGAGACCCAGTACTTC
v_call: TRBV28
d_call: TRBD1
j_call: TRBJ2-5
clone_size: -

cdr3_aa: CASSTRSKQPQHF
cdr3_nt: TGTGCCAGTAGTACCCGATCTAAGCAGCCCCAGCATTTT
v_call: TRBV19
d_call: -
j_call: TRBJ1-5
clone_size: once

cdr3_aa: CASSGRTSGHQETQYF
cdr3_nt: TGTGCCAGCAGCGGAAGGACTAGCGGGCACCAAGAGACCCAGTACTTC
v_call: TRBV7-2
d_call: TRBD2
j_call: TRBJ2-5
clone_size: -

cdr3_aa: CASSSRKGPGGNEKLFF
cdr3_nt: TGTGCCAGCAGCTCCCGTAAAGGACCGGGGGGGAATGAAAAACTGTTTTTT
v_call: TRBV9
d_call: -
j_call: TRBJ1-4
clone_size: once

cdr3_aa: CASSPDSLSYNEQFF
cdr3_nt: TGTGCCAGCAGTCCGGACTCCCTCTCCTACAATGAGCAGTTCTTC
v_call: TRBV6-1
d_call: -
j_call: TRBJ2-1
clone_size: -

cdr3_aa: CASSLRAGGPLSTDTQYF
cdr3_nt: TGCGCCAGCAGCTTGAGAGCGGGGGGCCCCTTGAGCACAGATACGCAGTATTTT
v_call: TRBV5-1
d_call: TRBD2
j_call: TRBJ2-3
clone_size: -

cdr3_aa: CASSFPGLVGETQYF
cdr3_nt: TGTGCCAGCAGTTTCCCGGGACTAGTAGGGGAGACCCAGTACTTC
v_call: TRBV28
d_call: TRBD2
j_call: TRBJ2-5
clone_size: -

cdr3_aa: CAWSGVAQYF
cdr3_nt: TGTGCCTGGAGCGGAGTAGCTCAGTACTTC
v_call: TRBV30
d_call: -
j_call: TRBJ2-7
clone_size: once

cdr3_aa: CASSLERTGGVAFF
cdr3_nt: TGTGCCAGCAGCTTAGAACGGACAGGGGGTGTAGCTTTCTTT
v_call: TRBV11-2
d_call: TRBD1
j_call: TRBJ1-1
clone_size: -

cdr3_aa: CASSYSSQNEKLFF
cdr3_nt: TGTGCCAGCAGTTACTCGTCCCAAAATGAAAAACTGTTTTTT
v_call: TRBV6-5
d_call: -
j_call: TRBJ1-4
clone_size: few

cdr3_aa: CASSQPWTGHSGNTIYF
cdr3_nt: TGTGCCAGTAGCCAACCATGGACAGGGCACTCTGGAAACACCATATATTTT
v_call: TRBV19
d_call: TRBD1
j_call: TRBJ1-3
clone_size: -

cdr3_aa: CASSQNGRGTDTQYF
cdr3_nt: TGCGCCAGCAGCCAAAACGGTAGGGGGACAGATACGCAGTATTTT
v_call: TRBV4-3
d_call: -
j_call: TRBJ2-3
clone_size: -

cdr3_aa: CASSPGRSPGNTIYF
cdr3_nt: TGTGCCAGCAGTCCAGGGAGGTCTCCTGGAAACACCATATATTTT
v_call: TRBV6-1
d_call: -
j_call: TRBJ1-3
clone_size: -

cdr3_aa: CASSREGSYGYTF
cdr3_nt: TGTGCCAGCAGCAGGGAGGGTAGCTATGGCTACACCTTC
v_call: TRBV7-9
d_call: -
j_call: TRBJ1-2
clone_size: -

cdr3_aa: CASSPRWGSSGNTIYF
cdr3_nt: TGTGCCAGCAGCCCCCGTTGGGGAAGCTCTGGAAACACCATATATTTT
v_call: TRBV4-2
d_call: -
j_call: TRBJ1-3
clone_size: once

cdr3_aa: CASSRRRGRSSYEQYF
cdr3_nt: TGTGCCAGCAGCCGTCGAAGGGGAAGAAGCTCCTACGAGCAGTACTTC
v_call: TRBV7-2
d_call: -
j_call: TRBJ2-7
clone_size: -

cdr3_aa: CASKLQGATNEKLFF
cdr3_nt: TGTGCCAGCAAACTACAGGGGGCAACTAATGAAAAACTGTTTTTT
v_call: TRBV7-2
d_call: TRBD1
j_call: TRBJ1-4
clone_size: few

cdr3_aa: CASSLRGSYEQYF
cdr3_nt: TGTGCCAGCAGCTTGCGGGGCTCCTACGAGCAGTACTTC
v_call: TRBV5-6
d_call: -
j_call: TRBJ2-7
clone_size: -